This T cell receptor (beta chain) was recovered during a study of blood T cell repertoires in COVID-19. For the study at large: Samples taken during acute and convalescent COVID-19 were collected in the United States, Italy and Spain. PBMCs, B-cell-depleted T cells, or T cells provided the cDNA or gDNA that made up the material.

Per the authors' pipeline: Amplification of reference gene primers provided the estimated nucleated cell counts. Sequenced by immunoSEQ multiplex PCR; TCRdb stores in-frame clones only, minus some. The DNA gave D and trimming, while V, J and clone size come from that table. The sample gives approximately 61,000 clones, roughly 88% of which show up once; about 18% is in the top ten. Trimming pared 4 bases from V and 2 bases from J, leaving 12 bases between. The germline V gene encodes CDR1 WNHNN and CDR2 SYGVQD (reference sequence). The CDR3 is made up of 14 amino acids. Sample: peripheral blood. This chain connects TRBV10-1 to TRBJ2-7; D may be TRBD1 (6 bases). This sequence was found in a woman older than 75 with active COVID-19. In DNA form, the CDR3 reads TGCGCCAGCAGTGTAGGACAGTCTCCCTACGAGCAGTACTTC. This sequence encodes CASSVGQSPYEQYF.